A single sample is the source of the 6 T cell receptor beta chains below, sequenced in a study of vaccination effects on CD4 cells after COVID-19. Viral peptide pools were used in the ViraFEST assay to expand antigen-specific CD4+ T cells, and sequencing came afterward. Researchers isolated CD4+ T cells once approximately eleven days of culture had elapsed. All vaccine recipients tested negative for nucleocapsid antibodies and had never contracted SARS-CoV-2 infection. Sequencing used immunoSEQ multiplex PCR; TCRdb keeps in-frame clones, though not all of them. The table records roughly 50,000 clones, roughly 73% of them present only once. The antigens for these receptors are not known. The specimen was CD4+ T cells from PBMCs cultured with HCoV-OC43 spike peptides, collected before COVID-19 vaccination. Indicated subset: HCoV-OC43 spike overlapping peptide pool stimulation. The receptors come from a human donor who received a COVID-19 vaccine.

This clone appeared a few times. The CDR3 DNA reads TGTGCCACCAGCAGAGGGGCACGCCACGAGCAGTACGTC. It encodes CATSRGARHEQYV. The chain combines TRBV15 with TRBJ2-7; no reliable D call. CDR3 size: 13 residues. V lost 1 base and J 5 bases, leaving 9 bases between the germline ends. Germline V lookup: CDR1 LNHNV, CDR2 YYDKDF (reference sequence).

V gene TRBV6-1 combines with J gene TRBJ2-1, with unresolved D. The V and J ends lost 1 base and 0 bases respectively, with 7 bases between them. The CDR3 totals 15 residues. CDR1 is MNHNS and CDR2 is SASEGT in the germline V gene. The CDR3 DNA is TGTGCCAGCAGTGAAGGGCCGAGCTCCTACAATGAGCAGTTCTTC. This translates into CASSEGPSSYNEQFF.

V usage is TRBV30 and J usage is TRBJ2-1, with 8 bases identical to TRBD2. Germline V gives CDR1 GTSNPN, CDR2 SVGIG (reference sequence). The CDR3 runs 18 residues. The J segment lost 4 bases and the V segment lost 2 bases, leaving 16 bases of the junction unmatched. The chain's CDR3 is CAWSRDYTTGGGYNEQFF. CDR3 nucleotide sequence: TGTGCCTGGAGTCGAGACTACACGACCGGGGGGGGATACAATGAGCAGTTCTTC.

The chain is built from TRBV27 and TRBJ2-1; TRBD2 is a possible D gene (6 bases). V dropped 3 bases and J dropped 0 bases, with 12 bases sitting between them. The germline V gene encodes CDR1 MNHEY and CDR2 SMNVEV (reference sequence). The CDR3 extends over 16 amino acids. The CDR3: CASSFWGTPSYNEQFF. The CDR3 bases are TGTGCCAGCAGTTTTTGGGGGACTCCCTCCTACAATGAGCAGTTCTTC.

This chain links TRBV7-9 with TRBJ1-1; D gene unclear. CDR1 SEHNR and CDR2 FQNEAQ come from the germline V gene (reference sequence). This CDR3 has 13 residues. V was shortened by 5 bases and J by 10 bases, with 17 bases between the two germline ends. CDR3 nucleotide sequence: TGTGCCAGCAGCCATTCCCCTATGTACGGAGCTTTCTTT. Translation gives CASSHSPMYGAFF.

V and J are TRBV2 and TRBJ1-1; D is possibly TRBD1 (5 bases). The CDR3 is 13 amino acids. The ends were cut back, 6 bases at V and 1 base at J, with 9 bases in the middle. Per germline, CDR1 SNHLY and CDR2 FYNNEI. The CDR3 spells CASSADRNTEAFF. The CDR3, as DNA: TGTGCCAGCAGCGCCGACAGGAACACTGAAGCTTTCTTT.